The table lists the clone carrying this T cell receptor beta chain with a count of one. These data originate in a study of blood T cell repertoires in COVID-19. As originally analysed: Nucleated cell number was recorded as an estimate derived from reference gene primer amplification. TCRdb's copy holds only in-frame clones and misses some; the assay was immunoSEQ multiplex PCR. The V and J calls and clone size are taken from that table; D and trimming were inferred from the DNA. The table has a few hundred thousand clones, roughly nine tenths seen once; the top ten hold roughly 0.9%. Trimming took 6 bases from V and 9 from J; bases not matched to a gene: 9. The CDR3 is made up of 16 amino acids. Germline assignment: CDR1 SNHLY and CDR2 FYNNEI.

The V call is TRBV2, the J call TRBJ2-1, with TRBD2 matching over 15 bases. The sequencing input was PBMCs or T cells enriched from blood (not recorded which). This sequence was found in a woman aged 40 to 50 who had been exposed to COVID-19. For the CDR3, the DNA is TGTGCCAGCAGGAGGGGACTAGCGGGAGGAGGGAGTGAGCAGTTCTTC. Its protein is CASRRGLAGGGSEQFF.